The text below deals with one T cell receptor (beta chain). Grouping used clinical history reported by participants in a survey and questionnaire. Two consecutive negative NP/OP PCR tests, clearance, or resolved symptoms defined Cohort 3 recovery. This specimen comes from a study of blood T cell repertoires in COVID-19. Study in general: Sample material is recorded as cDNA or gDNA derived from T cells, B-cell-depleted T cells, or PBMCs.

Produced via immunoSEQ multiplex PCR; TCRdb's table is partial and in-frame only. The top ten hold approximately 9.8% of the sample, which has over 300,000 clones, 89% seen once. This sequence originates from a woman between 35 and 50 years old who had recovered from COVID-19. Material for sequencing was PBMCs or T cells enriched from blood (not recorded which).

The DNA for the CDR3 is TGTGCCAGCAAGGTGGGAGGCGACTACGAGCAGTACTTC. Amino acid sequence: CASKVGGDYEQYF. The J gene is TRBJ2-7, the V gene TRBV6-6; possibly TRBD2 for D (6 bases). The CDR3 runs to 13 residues. The V gene's germline CDR1 is MNHNY and CDR2 SVGAGI (reference sequence). V lost 7 bases, J lost 3 bases, and 13 bases lay in between.